One and the same sample provided the 30 T cell receptor beta chains below, sequenced in a study of blood T cells in healthy people across ages. The second PCR ran roughly 7 to 12 cycles with a sample-barcoded 5' primer and J-beta primers. TCRdb reprocessed the 5' RACE reads with MiXCR, giving one entry per CDR3 protein. The table lists 1.8 million or so distinct CDR3 sequences, roughly 43% of them singletons, with roughly 24% in the top ten. Sample: blood. The receptors originated from a human donor in good health.

This clonotype occurred a few times. J is TRBJ2-3 and V is TRBV9; no firm D call. Trimming took off 4 bases at V and 3 bases at J, with 12 bases between the two ends. This CDR3 contains 14 residues. The V gene's germline CDR1 is SGDLS and CDR2 YYNGEE. Here the CDR3 reads CASSFDHGTDTQYF. The CDR3 DNA reads TGTGCCAGCAGCTTCGACCATGGAACAGATACGCAGTATTTT.

The chain recombines TRBV27 with TRBJ2-1; 9 nucleotides match TRBD2. This CDR3 is built from 16 residues. The V and J ends lost 3 bases and 4 bases, in that order; junction bases with no gene match: 7. Per the germline V gene, CDR1 is MNHEY and CDR2 is SMNVEV (reference sequence). This CDR3 reads CASSFLAGALYNEQFF. The CDR3 DNA reads TGTGCCAGCAGTTTCTTAGCGGGGGCCCTATACAATGAGCAGTTCTTC.

V gene TRBV29-1 combines with J gene TRBJ2-1; TRBD2 is a possible D gene (5 bases). Germline CDR1 is SQVTM and CDR2 is ANQGSEA. Trimming left V 4 bases short and J 7 bases short, with 8 bases between. The CDR3 is 11 amino acids. In DNA, the CDR3 is TGCAGCGTTGTCGGGGAAAATGAGCAGTTCTTC. Its protein product is CSVVGENEQFF.

The gene calls are TRBV5-1 and TRBJ2-5; 7 nucleotides match TRBD2. CDR1 and CDR2 (germline): SGHRS, YFSETQ. This CDR3 contains 15 residues. V shed 4 bases and J 4 bases; nucleotides not matched to a gene: 10. The CDR3 loop is CASSRSGRAGETQYF. As DNA, the CDR3 is TGCGCCAGCAGCCGATCGGGGAGGGCAGGAGAGACCCAGTACTTC.

The chain combines TRBV5-1 with TRBJ1-6, with 8 bases fitting TRBD1. Germline CDR1 is SGHRS and CDR2 is YFSETQ. The CDR3 covers 16 residues. With 4 bases clipped from V and 7 bases from J, the junction kept 10 bases outside the gene matches. The DNA of the CDR3 is TGCGCCAGCAGCCTTGGACAGGGTGGAACCAATTCACCCCTCCACTTT. Translating gives CASSLGQGGTNSPLHF.

This clonotype was counted a few times. The V and J genes are TRBV7-2 and TRBJ1-2; 8 bases align to TRBD1. The CDR3 loop spans 13 amino acids. Germline CDR1 reads SGHTA; CDR2 reads FQGNSA. V lost 2 bases to trimming and J lost 8 bases; unmatched junction nucleotides: 4. Here the CDR3 reads CASSLSGGVGYTF. The DNA of the CDR3 is TGTGCCAGCAGCTTATCAGGGGGCGTAGGCTACACCTTC.

This clonotype has a single count. The V and J genes are TRBV12-5 and TRBJ2-1, with 14 bases identical to TRBD2. Losses at the gene ends were 5 bases for V and 4 bases for J; bases not matched to a gene: 7. The CDR3 is 17 residues long. Germline CDR1 is LGHNT and CDR2 is FRNRAP. The CDR3 DNA reads as TGTGCTAGTGGTCCTCCCGGGACTAGCGGGGGATACAATGAGCAGTTCTTC. Its translation: CASGPPGTSGGYNEQFF.

Ten or more counts support this clonotype. The chain employs TRBV5-1 and TRBJ2-3; D not resolved. The CDR3 runs to 15 residues. Germline V gives CDR1 SGHRS, CDR2 YFSETQ. V lost 5 bases and J lost 0, with 13 bases in between. CDR3 sequence: CASRATAMSTDTQYF. As DNA, the CDR3 is TGCGCCAGCAGGGCCACCGCGATGAGCACAGATACGCAGTATTTT. Full variable domain (rest looked up from reference TRBV5-1 and TRBJ2-3): KAGVTQTPRYLIKTRGQQVTLSCSPISGHRSVSWYQQTPGQGLQFLFEYFSETQRNKGNFPGRFSGRQFSNSRSEMNVSTLELGDSALYLCASRATAMSTDTQYFGPGTRLTVL.

J is TRBJ2-3 and V is TRBV5-1; 10 bases line up with TRBD2. CDR3 length: 17 amino acids. With 1 base clipped from V and 1 base from J, the junction kept 6 bases outside the gene matches. Germline assignment: CDR1 SGHRS and CDR2 YFSETQ. CDR3 residues: CASSLPPLAGRTDTQYF. The CDR3 DNA reads TGCGCCAGCAGCTTGCCTCCACTAGCGGGGCGCACAGATACGCAGTATTTT.

V gene TRBV3-1 combines with J gene TRBJ1-2; D might be TRBD1 (5 bases). There are 20 residues in the CDR3. Looked up from germline, CDR1 is LGHDT and CDR2 is YNNKEL (reference sequence). Trimming took 0 bases from V and 5 from J, leaving 28 bases between them. CDR3 region: CASSQDLPSRGFHALYGYTF. In DNA, the CDR3 is TGTGCCAGCAGCCAAGATCTCCCTTCCCGGGGCTTCCACGCCCTATATGGCTACACCTTC.

The chain carries TRBV11-3 and TRBJ2-1, with TRBD2 matching over 9 bases. This CDR3 spans 16 amino acids. CDR1 is SGHNT, CDR2 YENEEA, per germline. Unmatched junction bases numbered 11, after V lost 5 bases and J lost 6 bases. Written as DNA, the CDR3 is TGTGCCAGCAGCAGTCGAGCGGGAGGACTCCTCAATGAGCAGTTCTTC. Protein: CASSSRAGGLLNEQFF.

The chain joins TRBV6-1 to TRBJ1-3; 9 nucleotides align to TRBD1. Unmatched junction bases numbered 8, after V lost 8 bases and J lost 3 bases. This CDR3 has 15 amino acids. The germline gives CDR1 MNHNS, CDR2 SASEGT. This CDR3 reads CASGGQGWVGNTIYF. Written as DNA, the CDR3 is TGTGCCAGCGGGGGACAGGGATGGGTTGGAAACACCATATATTTT.

The chain links TRBV29-1 to TRBJ1-2; TRBD1 matches at 9 bases. V lost 3 bases to trimming and J lost 6 bases; unmatched junction nucleotides: 8. CDR1 is SQVTM, CDR2 ANQGSEA, per germline. The CDR3 has 14 amino acids. The CDR3 bases are TGCAGCGTTGATGGGGACAGGGTTTGGGATGGCTACACCTTC. It is translated as CSVDGDRVWDGYTF.

The chain combines TRBV7-2 with TRBJ2-1; TRBD1 matches at 8 bases. V shed 3 bases, J shed 0 bases, and the junction held 7 bases outside the gene matches. CDR3 size: 17 residues. The germline CDR1 and CDR2 sequences are SGHTA and FQGNSA. In DNA form, the CDR3 reads TGTGCCAGCAGCTTTCAGGGGGCCGTTAGCTCCTACAATGAGCAGTTCTTC. Its translation is CASSFQGAVSSYNEQFF.

This rearrangement joins TRBV7-2 to TRBJ1-5; 11 positions match TRBD1. V gave up 0 bases and J gave up 3 bases; unmatched junction bases: 16. CDR3 length: 21 residues. Looked up from germline, CDR1 is SGHTA and CDR2 is FQGNSA. CDR3 sequence: CASSLARSEGQGERNNQPQHF. The CDR3 coding sequence is TGTGCCAGCAGCTTAGCACGTAGTGAGGGACAGGGGGAGCGGAACAATCAGCCCCAGCATTTT.

About this clonotype: One junction end disagrees with the germline gene, perhaps due to a read error. The CDR3 loop is CASSFGSSYEQDF. For the CDR3, the DNA is TGTGCCAGCAGCTTTGGGAGCTCCTACGAGCAGGACTTC. This sequence joins TRBV7-2 and TRBJ2-7, with D possibly TRBD2 on 5 matching bases. Per germline, CDR1 SGHTA and CDR2 FQGNSA. The length of the CDR3 is 13 residues.

This chain joins TRBV29-1 and TRBJ2-1; 7 bases are shared with TRBD1. Germline-derived CDR1 and CDR2 are SQVTM and ANQGSEA. The CDR3 spans 12 residues. CDR3 sequence reads: CSKQGSGDEQFF. CDR3 DNA: TGCAGTAAACAGGGGTCCGGCGATGAGCAGTTCTTC.

The chain has TRBV7-3 and TRBJ1-2; no clear D gene. Germline V CDR1 and CDR2: SGHTA, FQGTGA. There are 13 residues in the CDR3. Trimming took off 5 bases at V and 3 bases at J, with 10 bases between the two ends. CDR3 amino acids: CASSRNGDYGYTF. CDR3 nucleotides: TGTGCCAGCAGCCGAAATGGAGACTATGGCTACACCTTC.

This clonotype was detected a few times. The V call is TRBV20-1, the J call TRBJ1-1; TRBD1 might be the D (5 bases). Germline assignment: CDR1 DFQATT and CDR2 SNEGSKA (reference sequence). The V gene lost 0 bases and the J gene lost 3 bases, with 20 bases spanning the gap. The CDR3 length is 17 residues. The CDR3 region has the DNA TGCAGTGCTAGAGATCCTTCGCGATTAAGAGGGGACACTGAAGCTTTCTTT. Its translation is CSARDPSRLRGDTEAFF.

The chain uses TRBV27 and TRBJ2-2, with D uncertain. There are 13 residues in the CDR3. Germline V lookup: CDR1 MNHEY, CDR2 SMNVEV (reference sequence). The germline V and J ends were trimmed by 7 bases and 6 bases, with 12 bases remaining between them. CDR3 protein: CASTDRGSGELFF. The CDR3 region has the DNA TGTGCCAGCACCGATCGCGGATCCGGGGAGCTGTTTTTT.

This clonotype has just a few counts. The V and J genes are TRBV30 and TRBJ1-1; D is possibly TRBD1 (6 bases). The V and J ends lost 7 bases and 2 bases respectively, with 23 bases between them. This CDR3 is 16 amino acids long. The V gene's germline CDR1 is GTSNPN and CDR2 SVGIG (reference sequence). The CDR3 loop reads CAFYESPGALNTEAFF. CDR3 DNA: TGTGCCTTTTACGAATCTCCGGGGGCCTTAAACACTGAAGCTTTCTTT.

V gene TRBV28 combines with J gene TRBJ2-7; the D gene is possibly TRBD2 (6 bases). V lost 2 bases to trimming and J lost 0 bases, with 20 bases between them. The CDR3 has 18 amino acids. From germline, CDR1 is MDHEN and CDR2 SYDVKM. DNA for the CDR3: TGTGCCAGCAGTTTACCCACATCTCTAGCGTCTAGCTCCTACGAGCAGTACTTC. The encoded protein is CASSLPTSLASSSYEQYF.

The sample holds a few counts of this clonotype. The chain recombines TRBV20-1 with TRBJ2-4; 9 bases fit TRBD1. The CDR3 has 14 residues. Looked up from germline, CDR1 is DFQATT and CDR2 is SNEGSKA (reference sequence). J was trimmed by 9 bases and V by 4 bases; bases with no gene match: 10. The DNA of the CDR3 is TGCAGTGCTAATACAGGGGGCGTGGGTGGCATTCAGTACTTC. This gives the protein CSANTGGVGGIQYF.

V and J are TRBV29-1 and TRBJ1-1, with TRBD1 matching over 8 bases. CDR3 length: 14 amino acids. The germline V gene has CDR1 SQVTM and CDR2 ANQGSEA. Losses at the gene ends were 4 bases for V and 2 bases for J; bases not matched to a gene: 6. The CDR3 here is CSVGPTGANTEAFF. The CDR3 nucleotides are TGCAGCGTTGGACCGACAGGGGCAAACACTGAAGCTTTCTTT. Variable domain in full (rest from reference TRBV29-1 and TRBJ1-1): SAVISQKPSRDICQRGTSLTIQCQVDSQVTMMFWYRQQPGQSLTLIATANQGSEATYESGFVIDKFPISRPNLTFSTLTVSNMSPEDSSIYLCSVGPTGANTEAFFGQGTRLTVV.

The chain is built from TRBV7-9 and TRBJ1-4, with D tentatively TRBD1 (5 bases). The CDR3 sequence is 14 residues long. Germline CDR1 is SEHNR and CDR2 is FQNEAQ (reference sequence). V was trimmed by 1 base and J by 5 bases, leaving 8 bases between them. DNA for the CDR3: TGTGCCAGCAGCTTAGAAGAGGGGAATGAAAAACTGTTTTTT. Protein sequence: CASSLEEGNEKLFF.

The chain employs TRBV29-1 and TRBJ2-3; D gene ambiguous. Germline CDR1 and CDR2: SQVTM and ANQGSEA. The CDR3 sequence is 12 residues long. Trimming cost V 7 bases and J 2 bases, with 10 bases left between them. CDR3 loop: CSAGPFTDTQYF. CDR3 in DNA: TGCAGCGCCGGGCCCTTCACAGATACGCAGTATTTT.

The chain joins TRBV3-1 to TRBJ2-7; 7 bases map to TRBD1. The germline V gene has CDR1 LGHDT and CDR2 YNNKEL (reference sequence). J lost 0 bases, V lost 1 base, and 6 bases had no gene match. CDR3 length: 16 residues. CDR3 bases: TGTGCCAGCAGCCAAGGGGGACAGACGAGCTCCTACGAGCAGTACTTC. This gives the protein CASSQGGQTSSYEQYF.

The table lists this clonotype with many counts. This chain links TRBV12-3 or TRBV12-4 with TRBJ1-4; D unclear. This CDR3 is 13 amino acids long. Trimming pared 3 bases from V and 6 bases from J, leaving 8 bases between. The CDR3 nucleotides are TGTGCCAGCAGTTTGGGAGTTTATGAAAAACTGTTTTTT. The encoded protein is CASSLGVYEKLFF.

The CDR3 sequence is CASGDGAEAFF. CDR3 sequence (DNA): TGTGCCAGCGGGGACGGCGCTGAAGCTTTCTTT. This sequence joins TRBV12-3 or TRBV12-4 and TRBJ1-1; the D gene is possibly TRBD1 (5 bases). The CDR3 totals 11 residues. V lost 8 bases and J lost 6, with 10 bases in between.

The chain has TRBV7-9 and TRBJ2-7; D is undetermined. V lost 5 bases and J lost 3, with 17 bases in between. Germline CDR1 SEHNR, CDR2 FQNEAQ (reference sequence). This CDR3 is built from 15 residues. The CDR3 here is CASSTETGFDYEQYF. The CDR3 bases are TGTGCCAGCAGCACCGAGACGGGCTTTGACTACGAGCAGTACTTC.